This T cell receptor (beta chain) was captured in a study of CD8 T cells in Susac syndrome. Study-level information: Patients with Susac syndrome, at blood draw, were therapy-naive, on corticosteroids, or on intravenous immunoglobulin alone.

This clonotype was observed once. Trimming stripped 4 bases from V and 1 base from J, with 8 bases between. The CDR3 is 14 amino acids. Germline loops: CDR1 LNHDA, CDR2 SQIVND (reference sequence). Random hexamers were used to reverse transcribe about 0.5 to 1 ug of RNA. The amplification used immunoSEQ multiplex PCR on TCR beta CDR3; it spanned 54 Vbeta and 13 Jbeta. TCRdb passed the immunoSEQ multiplex PCR reads through MiXCR, listing each CDR3 protein once. The repertoire includes about 180,000 distinct CDR3 sequences, around 94% of them detected once, and 0.099% sits in the top ten. The chain has TRBV19 and TRBJ2-1; D is unclear. The material sequenced was CD4+ T cells from PBMCs. This clonotype was sampled from a human donor with Susac syndrome. As DNA, the CDR3 is TGTGCCAGTAGTAGTGGGCGGTCCTACAATGAGCAGTTCTTC. Amino acid sequence: CASSSGRSYNEQFF.